Listed below are T cell receptor beta chains from one sample, sequenced in a study of T cell changes during pregnancy in multiple sclerosis. Some clones are missing from TCRdb's copy, which holds only in-frame ones; the method was immunoSEQ multiplex PCR. The sample lists approximately 40,000 clones; approximately 90% were seen once. This sample comprised CD8+ T cells from peripheral blood mononuclear cells, obtained in the third trimester of pregnancy. These receptors were taken from a female donor with multiple sclerosis, enrolled in a pregnancy study. The CDR3 runs from the conserved cysteine through the conserved F or W. Each record gives: V gene, clone size, J gene, D gene, CDR3 DNA, CDR3 protein. The D gene is left open where the match is weak. A clone size is listed for some rows: how often the clone was seen (once, few, many), or a class if it is expanded.

V gene: TRBV29-1; clone size: few; J gene: TRBJ1-1; D gene: TRBD1; CDR3 DNA: TGCAGCGTTGAGGAGGGACAGGAGATGAACACTGAAGCTTTCTTT; CDR3 protein: CSVEEGQEMNTEAFF
V gene: TRBV18; clone size: .; J gene: TRBJ2-7; D gene: .; CDR3 DNA: TGTGCCAGCTCACCAGAAGCAGGGTCGATCTACGAGCAGTACTTC; CDR3 protein: CASSPEAGSIYEQYF
V gene: TRBV7-9; clone size: .; J gene: TRBJ1-2; D gene: TRBD1; CDR3 DNA: TGTGCCAGCAGCACCGACCAGGGGGGTTGGTATGGCTACACCTTC; CDR3 protein: CASSTDQGGWYGYTF
V gene: TRBV5-1; clone size: .; J gene: TRBJ1-2; D gene: .; CDR3 DNA: TGCGCCAGCACTCTGTGGGGGGGGGCGCTTGGCCCCGGGGATGGCTACACCTTC; CDR3 protein: CASTLWGGALGPGDGYTF
V gene: TRBV7-6; clone size: .; J gene: TRBJ1-2; D gene: TRBD1; CDR3 DNA: TGTGCCAGCAGCCTCCAGGGGGCGGAGGGCTACACCTTC; CDR3 protein: CASSLQGAEGYTF
V gene: TRBV4-2; clone size: .; J gene: TRBJ2-7; D gene: TRBD2; CDR3 DNA: TGTGCCAGCAGCCAAGAGAGGGCTAGCGGGTCCTCCTACGAGCAGTACTTC; CDR3 protein: CASSQERASGSSYEQYF
V gene: TRBV7-9; clone size: few; J gene: TRBJ1-2; D gene: .; CDR3 DNA: TGTGCCAGCAGCCTATCAGGGTTTTATGGCTACACCTTC; CDR3 protein: CASSLSGFYGYTF
V gene: TRBV7-6; clone size: .; J gene: TRBJ1-4; D gene: .; CDR3 DNA: TGTGCCAGCAGCCAGGGAGGGGGACGAGAAAAACTGTTTTTT; CDR3 protein: CASSQGGGREKLFF
V gene: TRBV7-9; clone size: .; J gene: TRBJ2-7; D gene: .; CDR3 DNA: TGTGCCAGCAGCTCGCCAGGAAAGAACCAAGGGCAGTACTTC; CDR3 protein: CASSSPGKNQGQYF
V gene: TRBV5-4; clone size: once; J gene: TRBJ2-7; D gene: TRBD2; CDR3 DNA: TGTGCCAGCAGCTTTCCTACTAGCGGGAGGTACGAGCAGTACTTC; CDR3 protein: CASSFPTSGRYEQYF
V gene: TRBV19; clone size: .; J gene: TRBJ1-5; D gene: TRBD1; CDR3 DNA: TGTGCCAGTAGTCTGATATCCGGGACAGGGCAGCCCCAGCATTTT; CDR3 protein: CASSLISGTGQPQHF
V gene: TRBV6-4; clone size: .; J gene: TRBJ2-7; D gene: .; CDR3 DNA: TGTGCCAGCAGTGAACTTGGCGGGGAGTCCTACGAGCAGTACTTC; CDR3 protein: CASSELGGESYEQYF
V gene: TRBV2; clone size: .; J gene: TRBJ2-5; D gene: TRBD2; CDR3 DNA: TGTGCCGACAGGGCTAGCGGGAAAATCCAGGAGACCCAGTACTTC; CDR3 protein: CADRASGKIQETQYF
V gene: TRBV7-9; clone size: .; J gene: TRBJ2-3; D gene: .; CDR3 DNA: TGTGCCAGCAGCCCCGTGACGGGGGTAACAGATACGCAGTATTTT; CDR3 protein: CASSPVTGVTDTQYF
V gene: TRBV9; clone size: .; J gene: TRBJ2-7; D gene: .; CDR3 DNA: TGTGCCAGCAGCGCCGCTGAGAACGAGCAGTACTTC; CDR3 protein: CASSAAENEQYF
V gene: TRBV4-1; clone size: .; J gene: TRBJ1-2; D gene: .; CDR3 DNA: TGCGCCAGCAGCCAAGGGGTGGGGCAGAACACCTTC; CDR3 protein: CASSQGVGQNTF
V gene: TRBV27; clone size: once; J gene: TRBJ1-3; D gene: .; CDR3 DNA: TGTGCCAGCAGTCCGGGTGGAAACACCATATATTTT; CDR3 protein: CASSPGGNTIYF
V gene: TRBV11-2; clone size: .; J gene: TRBJ2-1; D gene: TRBD2; CDR3 DNA: TGTGCCAGCAGTTCACGGACTAGCGGGGGGGCCTTCGAGCAGTTCTTC; CDR3 protein: CASSSRTSGGAFEQFF
V gene: TRBV7-3; clone size: .; J gene: TRBJ1-2; D gene: TRBD1; CDR3 DNA: TGTGCCAGCAGTTCGGGACAGGGGACCTATGGCTACACCTTC; CDR3 protein: CASSSGQGTYGYTF
V gene: TRBV18; clone size: .; J gene: TRBJ1-1; D gene: TRBD1; CDR3 DNA: TGTGCCAGCTCACCACAGGACAGGGGAAAGAACACTGAAGCTTTCTTT; CDR3 protein: CASSPQDRGKNTEAFF
V gene: TRBV6-5; clone size: .; J gene: TRBJ1-2; D gene: TRBD1; CDR3 DNA: TGTGCCAGCAGCTCTTCAGGGGGTCGTAGCTACACCTTC; CDR3 protein: CASSSSGGRSYTF
V gene: TRBV6-5; clone size: .; J gene: TRBJ2-2; D gene: TRBD1; CDR3 DNA: TGTGCCAGCAGTGCCACAGGGGGTGACACCGGGGAGCTGTTTTTT; CDR3 protein: CASSATGGDTGELFF
V gene: TRBV6-1; clone size: .; J gene: TRBJ1-6; D gene: .; CDR3 DNA: TGTGCCAGCAGTGAAAAGGGTAACAGGGATAATTCACCCCTCCACTTT; CDR3 protein: CASSEKGNRDNSPLHF
V gene: TRBV11-2; clone size: .; J gene: TRBJ2-3; D gene: TRBD2; CDR3 DNA: TGTGCCAGCAGCCATTCTAAACTAGCGGGAGACACAGATACGCAGTATTTT; CDR3 protein: CASSHSKLAGDTDTQYF
V gene: TRBV11-1; clone size: .; J gene: TRBJ2-1; D gene: .; CDR3 DNA: TGTGCCAGCAGCTTAGGTCGTAATGAGCAGTTCTTC; CDR3 protein: CASSLGRNEQFF
V gene: TRBV27; clone size: .; J gene: TRBJ2-2; D gene: TRBD1; CDR3 DNA: TGTGCCAGCAGTTTGGCCGGGACAGGGTTTTCCCCTAACACCGGGGAGCTGTTTTTT; CDR3 protein: CASSLAGTGFSPNTGELFF
V gene: TRBV11-2; clone size: .; J gene: TRBJ2-7; D gene: .; CDR3 DNA: TGTGCCAGCAGCTTAGAAGTCGGCTACGAGCAGTACTTC; CDR3 protein: CASSLEVGYEQYF
V gene: TRBV7-9; clone size: .; J gene: TRBJ1-5; D gene: .; CDR3 DNA: TGTGCCAGCAGCTGGGGGGGTAGCAATCAGCCCCAGCATTTT; CDR3 protein: CASSWGGSNQPQHF
V gene: TRBV7-9; clone size: .; J gene: TRBJ2-3; D gene: .; CDR3 DNA: TGTGCCAGCAGCCCGGGACTTGGCACAGATACGCAGTATTTT; CDR3 protein: CASSPGLGTDTQYF
V gene: TRBV27; clone size: once; J gene: TRBJ2-3; D gene: .; CDR3 DNA: TGTGCCAGCTGCGAGGGATACTCGACTAGCACAGATACGCAGTATTTT; CDR3 protein: CASCEGYSTSTDTQYF
V gene: TRBV4-1; clone size: .; J gene: TRBJ1-4; D gene: .; CDR3 DNA: TGCGCCAGCACCACAGGGAGTACTGAAAAACTGTTTTTT; CDR3 protein: CASTTGSTEKLFF
V gene: TRBV6-1; clone size: .; J gene: TRBJ1-4; D gene: TRBD1; CDR3 DNA: TGTGCCAGCAGTGAATTCGTGGGACAGGGGATCGCCCTCGAAAAACTGTTTTTT; CDR3 protein: CASSEFVGQGIALEKLFF
V gene: TRBV13; clone size: .; J gene: TRBJ2-3; D gene: TRBD2; CDR3 DNA: TGTGCCAGCAGCTCTAAGCGGGAGACCACAGATACGCAGTATTTT; CDR3 protein: CASSSKRETTDTQYF
V gene: TRBV9; clone size: .; J gene: TRBJ1-2; D gene: .; CDR3 DNA: TGTGCCAGCAGCGCGCAGGGAAGGAGAACCGATGGCTACACCTTC; CDR3 protein: CASSAQGRRTDGYTF
V gene: TRBV5-8; clone size: .; J gene: TRBJ2-7; D gene: TRBD2; CDR3 DNA: TGTGCCAGCAGTTCATTAGCGGGAGGGCCCTTCATCTACGAGCAGTACTTC; CDR3 protein: CASSSLAGGPFIYEQYF
V gene: TRBV7-9; clone size: .; J gene: TRBJ2-1; D gene: .; CDR3 DNA: TGTGCCAGCAGCTTCGGGGGGCCGGAGCAGTTCTTC; CDR3 protein: CASSFGGPEQFF
V gene: TRBV18; clone size: .; J gene: TRBJ2-3; D gene: TRBD2; CDR3 DNA: TGTGCCAGCTCACCACTTAGCGGGGAAGCTAGCACAGATACGCAGTATTTT; CDR3 protein: CASSPLSGEASTDTQYF
V gene: TRBV30; clone size: .; J gene: TRBJ1-2; D gene: .; CDR3 DNA: TGTGCCTGGAGTTCGGCGGGGTATGGCTATGGCTACACCTTC; CDR3 protein: CAWSSAGYGYGYTF
V gene: TRBV25-1; clone size: .; J gene: TRBJ1-1; D gene: .; CDR3 DNA: TGTGCCAGCAGTGAATCCAGGGTGGGTCCACTAAACACTGAAGCTTTCTTT; CDR3 protein: CASSESRVGPLNTEAFF
V gene: TRBV19; clone size: .; J gene: TRBJ1-5; D gene: TRBD1; CDR3 DNA: TGTGCCAGTCCGCCGACAGGGGGGTCAGTGGAGCCCCAGCATTTT; CDR3 protein: CASPPTGGSVEPQHF
V gene: TRBV15; clone size: .; J gene: TRBJ2-2; D gene: TRBD1; CDR3 DNA: TGTGCCACCAGCACCTACCTCTATCAGGGGGAGAACACCGGGGAGCTGTTTTTT; CDR3 protein: CATSTYLYQGENTGELFF
V gene: TRBV4-2; clone size: .; J gene: TRBJ2-5; D gene: TRBD2; CDR3 DNA: TGTGCCAGCAGCCAAGAGGGACTACCACGCGAGACCCAGTACTTC; CDR3 protein: CASSQEGLPRETQYF
V gene: TRBV9; clone size: .; J gene: TRBJ1-1; D gene: TRBD1; CDR3 DNA: TGTGCCAGCAGACCCGGGACAGGGGCAATGAACACTGAAGCTTTCTTT; CDR3 protein: CASRPGTGAMNTEAFF
V gene: TRBV5-1; clone size: .; J gene: TRBJ2-1; D gene: .; CDR3 DNA: TGCGCCAGCAGCTTCGGACCGGGGGATGAGCAGTTCTTC; CDR3 protein: CASSFGPGDEQFF